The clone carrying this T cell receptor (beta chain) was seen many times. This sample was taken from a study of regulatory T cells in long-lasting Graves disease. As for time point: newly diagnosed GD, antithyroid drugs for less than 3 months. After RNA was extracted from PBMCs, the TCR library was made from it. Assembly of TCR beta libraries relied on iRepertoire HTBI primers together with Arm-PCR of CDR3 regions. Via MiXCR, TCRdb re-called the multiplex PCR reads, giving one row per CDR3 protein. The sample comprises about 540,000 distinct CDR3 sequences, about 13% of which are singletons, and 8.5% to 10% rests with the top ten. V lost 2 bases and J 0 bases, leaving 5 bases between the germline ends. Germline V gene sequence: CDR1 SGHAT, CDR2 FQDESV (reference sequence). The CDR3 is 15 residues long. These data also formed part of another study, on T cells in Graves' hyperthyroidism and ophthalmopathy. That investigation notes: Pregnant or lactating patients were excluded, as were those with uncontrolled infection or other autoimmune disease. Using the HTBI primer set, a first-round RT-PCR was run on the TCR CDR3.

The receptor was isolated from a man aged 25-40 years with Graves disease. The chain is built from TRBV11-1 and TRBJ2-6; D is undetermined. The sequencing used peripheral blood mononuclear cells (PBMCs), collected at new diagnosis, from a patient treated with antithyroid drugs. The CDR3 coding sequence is TGTGCCAGCAGCTTAAGAACCTCTGGGGCCAACGTCCTGACTTTC. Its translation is CASSLRTSGANVLTF.